The sequence of this T cell receptor (beta chain) was determined in a study of OX40 agonist ivuxolimab in advanced cancers. Study-level information: At just under 85% male, the cohort had a mean age of about 60 years, ranging from about 20 to 90.

Repertoires were generated with immunoSEQ multiplex PCR, while TCRdb's copy carries only in-frame clones and drops some. Of about 61,000 clones in the sample, 75% to 90% were seen once. The CDR3 sequence is 17 residues long. Trimming removed 4 bases from V and 5 bases from J, with 22 bases in between. CDR1 is SGHVS, CDR2 FQNEAQ, per germline. The TCR originated in an adult with an advanced solid tumor such as melanoma, head and neck, liver or kidney cancer. This rearrangement joins TRBV7-8 to TRBJ2-3; tentatively, D is TRBD2 (5 bases). The sample here was CD4+ or CD8+ T cells sorted from blood, taken in a trial of the OX40 agonist ivuxolimab. The CDR3 here is CASSYGGLARLGDTQYF. CDR3 DNA sequence: TGTGCCAGCAGCTACGGCGGCCTAGCAAGGTTAGGAGATACGCAGTATTTT.